Below are 19 T cell receptor beta chains sequenced from a single sample in a study of cytomegalovirus exposure and HLA in healthy donors. The study ran its PCR with 60 Vbeta and 13 Jbeta primers. Profiling relied on immunoSEQ multiplex PCR, and the TCRdb table lists in-frame clones only, not all of them. The data contain around 170,000 clones, approximately 83% of them singletons. Sequences were obtained from PBMCs. These receptors were taken from a woman between 18 and 29 years old in good health and CMV-seronegative.

This clone was detected only a few times. This chain's CDR3 is CASRQGRYNEQFF. The CDR3 nucleotides are TGTGCCAGCAGACAGGGTAGATACAATGAGCAGTTCTTC. V and J are TRBV7-2 and TRBJ2-1; maybe TRBD1 (6 bases). This CDR3 spans 13 amino acids. Germline-derived CDR1 and CDR2 are SGHTA and FQGNSA. V was shortened by 6 bases and J by 4 bases, with 10 bases between the two germline ends. Filled out from reference TRBV7-2 and TRBJ2-1, the complete variable domain reads GAGVSQSPSNKVTEKGKDVELRCDPISGHTALYWYRQSLGQGLEFLIYFQGNSAPDKSGLPSDRFSAERTGGSVSTLTIQRTQQEDSAVYLCASRQGRYNEQFFGPGTRLTVL.

This sequence joins TRBV2 and TRBJ2-3, with a weak D call TRBD2 (6 bases). The CDR3 is 17 amino acids. The V end was cut by 1 base, the J end by 3 bases, with 17 bases between. Per the germline V gene, CDR1 is SNHLY and CDR2 is FYNNEI. The CDR3 DNA reads TGTGCCAGCAGTGAAGAAGTGGGGGGTTTTAGGACAGATACGCAGTATTTT. This encodes CASSEEVGGFRTDTQYF.

This clone showed up just a few times. The chain is built from TRBV7-2 and TRBJ1-3; 7 bases match TRBD1. The CDR3 extends over 16 amino acids. V dropped 5 bases and J dropped 2; count of bases not matched to a gene: 9. The V gene's germline CDR1 is SGHTA and CDR2 FQGNSA. CDR3 in DNA: TGTGCCAGCAGCCCTCAGACAGGGTGGGCTGGAAACACCATATATTTT. It translates to CASSPQTGWAGNTIYF.

The J gene is TRBJ1-6, the V gene TRBV27, with a possible D match to TRBD1 (5 bases). The CDR3 sequence is 16 residues long. Germline V CDR1 and CDR2: MNHEY, SMNVEV (reference sequence). Deletions cut 7 bases from V and 7 bases from J, with 20 bases between. The DNA of the CDR3 is TGTGCCAGCAAAGTCGGGAGGGGTTGGGCGAATTCACCCCTCCACTTT. This sequence encodes CASKVGRGWANSPLHF.

This chain uses TRBV6-6 with TRBJ2-1; TRBD2 is a possible D gene (6 bases). V shed 3 bases and J shed 3 bases, with 15 bases lying between them. Looked up from germline, CDR1 is MNHNY and CDR2 is SVGAGI (reference sequence). The CDR3 sequence is 16 residues long. In DNA, the CDR3 is TGTGCCAGCAGTTATTCCGTTTGGGGGGTCTACAATGAGCAGTTCTTC. Encoded protein: CASSYSVWGVYNEQFF.

This rearrangement joins TRBV18 to TRBJ1-4; maybe TRBD1 (5 bases). There are 14 residues in the CDR3. Germline CDR1 KGHSH, CDR2 LQKENI. Trimming left V 3 bases short and J 4 bases short, with 9 bases between. CDR3 region: CASSPGLINEKLFF. CDR3 bases: TGTGCCAGCTCACCGGGACTGATTAATGAAAAACTGTTTTTT.

The chain couples TRBV2 to TRBJ1-2; weak D call: TRBD1 (6 bases). CDR3 length equals 15 residues. Germline CDR1 reads SNHLY; CDR2 reads FYNNEI. Trimming pared 3 bases from V and 6 bases from J, leaving 17 bases between. CDR3 in amino acids: CASSDPRGEGDGYTF. The CDR3 DNA sequence: TGTGCCAGCAGTGACCCCAGGGGAGAAGGGGATGGCTACACCTTC. Complete variable domain (other parts from reference TRBV2 and TRBJ1-2): EPEVTQTPSHQVTQMGQEVILRCVPISNHLYFYWYRQILGQKVEFLVSFYNNEISEKSEIFDDQFSVERPDGSNFTLKIRSTKLEDSAMYFCASSDPRGEGDGYTFGSGTRLTVV.

Remarks on this clone: The germline gene is not matched at one end of the junction; a read error may be the cause. The rearrangement uses TRBV27 and TRBJ1-5, with TRBD1 matching over 8 bases. CDR1 and CDR2 from the germline V gene are MNHEY and SMNVEV (reference sequence). The CDR3 sequence is 15 residues long. CDR3 region: CASSSGQGGNRPQHF. The CDR3 nucleotides are TGTGCCAGCAGTTCCGGACAGGGAGGGAATCGGCCCCAGCATTTT.

The V call is TRBV11-1, the J call TRBJ2-1; possibly TRBD1 for D (6 bases). The CDR3 is 12 residues long. CDR1 is SGHAT, CDR2 FQDESV, per germline (reference sequence). The germline V and J ends were trimmed by 4 bases and 9 bases, with 10 bases remaining between them. CDR3 sequence: CASSSQGSEQFF. The DNA of the CDR3 is TGTGCCAGCAGCTCACAGGGAAGTGAGCAGTTCTTC.

J is TRBJ2-7 and V is TRBV30; 11 bases agree with TRBD1. Germline CDR1 is GTSNPN and CDR2 is SVGIG (reference sequence). The CDR3 is 15 amino acids. J gave up 3 bases and V 2 bases, and 6 bases lay outside the gene matches. In DNA form, the CDR3 reads TGTGCCTGGAGTCAAGGGGGGACAGGGGGCTACGAGCAGTACTTC. It specifies CAWSQGGTGGYEQYF. The full variable domain, its missing parts supplied by reference TRBV30 and TRBJ2-7, is SQTIHQWPATLVQPVGSPLSLECTVEGTSNPNLYWYRQAAGRGLQLLFYSVGIGQISSEVPQNLSASRPQDRQFILSSKKLLLSDSGFYLCAWSQGGTGGYEQYFGPGTRLTVT.

The chain has TRBV7-9 and TRBJ2-4, with TRBD2 matching 9 bases. The CDR3 spans 18 residues. Trimming at V came to 4 bases and at J to 6 bases, leaving 16 bases not matched to a gene. Germline V CDR1 and CDR2: SEHNR, FQNEAQ (reference sequence). The CDR3 DNA reads TGTGCCAGCAGCTCCGCTTTGGTTGCGGGCGGGGGGGGAAACATTCAGTACTTC. Translated: CASSSALVAGGGGNIQYF.

The chain recombines TRBV28 with TRBJ1-1, with D unclear. Germline lookup yields CDR1 MDHEN and CDR2 SYDVKM. The CDR3 runs 13 residues. V lost 5 bases and J lost 8, with 15 bases in between. This chain's CDR3 is CASSILPRGEAFF. For the CDR3, the DNA is TGTGCCAGCAGTATACTACCCCGGGGAGAAGCTTTCTTT.

The genes are TRBV4-1 and TRBJ2-7; TRBD2 aligns across 10 bases. J lost 6 bases, V lost 4 bases, and 6 bases had no gene match. This CDR3 has 14 residues. The germline V gene encodes CDR1 MGHRA and CDR2 YSYEKL. The CDR3 region is CASSLTAGGREQYF. The CDR3 DNA follows: TGCGCCAGCAGCCTCACAGCGGGGGGGCGCGAGCAGTACTTC.

CDR3 loop: CASSFVQGRPQHF. The CDR3 DNA reads TGTGCCAGCAGCTTCGTTCAGGGGAGGCCCCAGCATTTT. The rearrangement uses TRBV7-2 and TRBJ1-5; tentatively, D is TRBD1 (6 bases). V lost 3 bases to trimming and J lost 9 bases, with 12 bases between them. Germline V gene lookup returns CDR1 SGHTA and CDR2 FQGNSA. The CDR3 sequence is 13 residues long.

V gene TRBV19 combines with J gene TRBJ1-1; a possible D gene is TRBD1 (5 bases). The germline CDR1 and CDR2 sequences are LNHDA and SQIVND (reference sequence). The CDR3 is 14 amino acids. The V and J ends lost 3 bases and 0 bases respectively, with 8 bases between them. In DNA form, the CDR3 reads TGTGCCAGTAGTATCACCAGGGTGAACACTGAAGCTTTCTTT. Protein: CASSITRVNTEAFF.

CDR3 amino acids: CASSLLSDEQYF. Written as DNA, the CDR3 is TGTGCCAGCAGCTTGCTGTCGGACGAGCAGTACTTC. The V call is TRBV7-9, the J call TRBJ2-7; no firm D call. The CDR3 runs 12 residues. V was shortened by 3 bases and J by 5 bases, with 8 bases between the two germline ends. Looked up from germline, CDR1 is SEHNR and CDR2 is FQNEAQ (reference sequence).

The V gene is TRBV9, the J gene TRBJ2-2; TRBD1 aligns across 10 bases. Germline V gene lookup returns CDR1 SGDLS and CDR2 YYNGEE. This CDR3 region has 18 residues. V lost 3 bases and J lost 4; bases outside the gene matches: 12. The DNA for the CDR3 is TGTGCCAGCAGCGGATCTCCCGGGACAGGGGTGAGCACCGGGGAGCTGTTTTTT. Protein sequence: CASSGSPGTGVSTGELFF.

The chain has TRBV30 and TRBJ1-2; possibly TRBD1 for D (6 bases). Trimming took off 3 bases at V and 2 bases at J, with 10 bases between the two ends. The CDR3 sequence is 13 residues long. The germline gives CDR1 GTSNPN, CDR2 SVGIG (reference sequence). CDR3 DNA sequence: TGTGCCTGGAGGTCGCAGGGGAACTATGGCTACACCTTC. It is translated as CAWRSQGNYGYTF.

The chain uses TRBV19 and TRBJ2-3; perhaps TRBD2 as D (5 bases). V shed 4 bases and J shed 0 bases, with 8 bases lying between them. Germline assignment: CDR1 LNHDA and CDR2 SQIVND (reference sequence). This CDR3 spans 14 amino acids. The CDR3 nucleotides are TGTGCCAGTAGTAGCCGGGGAAGCACAGATACGCAGTATTTT. Residues: CASSSRGSTDTQYF.